This is a list of T cell receptor beta chains from one sample in a study of molecular identifiers for immune sequencing clone quantification. TCRdb used MiXCR to reprocess the PCR reads, holding one entry per CDR3 protein. The sample consists of some 580,000 distinct CDR3 sequences, roughly 23% of them appearing once. The sample was naive CD8+ T cells from blood, with Jurkat cell RNA spiked in. The receptors derive from a human donor in good health. Some libraries in this study had Jurkat cell RNA spiked in. The CDR3 runs from the conserved cysteine through the conserved F or W. A D gene is named only where the DNA matches it firmly. Only part of the rows carry a size: once, few, many, or a class if the clone is expanded.

J | D | size | V | CDR3 | DNA
TRBJ1-5 | - | many | TRBV6-5 | CASRAKWQGSNQPQHF | TGTGCCAGCAGGGCGAAATGGCAGGGCAGCAATCAGCCCCAGCATTTT
TRBJ1-6 | - | - | TRBV2 | CASSERGSSNSPLHF | TGTGCCAGCAGTGAACGGGGGTCCAGTAATTCACCCCTCCACTTT
TRBJ2-3 | - | many | TRBV2 | CASSEFSGTDTQYF | TGTGCCAGCAGTGAATTTAGCGGAACAGATACGCAGTATTTT
TRBJ2-3 | - | - | TRBV12-3/TRBV12-4 | CASSLEQHTQYF | TGTGCCAGCAGTTTAGAACAGCATACGCAGTATTTT
TRBJ2-7 | TRBD2 | few | TRBV9 | CASSVEGLAGGAYEQYF | TGTGCCAGCAGCGTCGAGGGACTAGCGGGAGGGGCCTACGAGCAGTACTTC
TRBJ2-1 | - | few | TRBV6-1 | CASTVRVDTYNEQFF | TGTGCCAGCACTGTACGAGTGGATACCTACAATGAGCAGTTCTTC
TRBJ1-2 | - | once | TRBV19 | CASIIDRAIPYGYTF | TGTGCCAGTATTATAGATCGGGCGATACCCTATGGCTACACCTTC
TRBJ2-7 | TRBD1 | few | TRBV27 | CASSGADRGEQYF | TGTGCCAGCAGTGGGGCGGACAGGGGCGAGCAGTACTTC
TRBJ2-1 | TRBD1 | few | TRBV5-1 | CASSWTAGGSNEQFF | TGCGCCAGCAGCTGGACGGCAGGGGGCAGCAATGAGCAGTTCTTC
TRBJ2-1 | TRBD2 | - | TRBV20-1 | CSAPNPLAGTYNEQFF | TGCAGTGCTCCAAATCCACTAGCGGGGACCTACAATGAGCAGTTCTTC
TRBJ1-3 | - | few | TRBV28 | CASSLSHFSGNTIYF | TGTGCCAGCAGTTTATCGCACTTCTCTGGAAACACCATATATTTT
TRBJ2-5 | TRBD1 | many | TRBV7-9 | CASSLETGGEETQYF | TGTGCCAGCAGCTTAGAGACAGGGGGCGAAGAGACCCAGTACTTC
TRBJ2-3 | - | many | TRBV6-6 | CASSFSGSGGDTQYF | TGTGCCAGCAGTTTCAGCGGGTCTGGGGGAGATACGCAGTATTTT
TRBJ2-7 | TRBD2 | many | TRBV14 | CASSLRLAGSGEQYF | TGTGCCAGCAGCCTACGACTAGCGGGATCGGGAGAGCAGTACTTC
TRBJ2-6 | TRBD1 | many | TRBV28 | CASSKWTGGSGANVLTF | TGTGCCAGCAGTAAATGGACAGGGGGCTCTGGGGCCAACGTCCTGACTTTC
TRBJ2-5 | - | many | TRBV10-3 | CAISESISSSETQYF | TGTGCCATCAGTGAGTCGATTAGTTCGTCCGAGACCCAGTACTTC
TRBJ1-2 | - | few | TRBV20-1 | CSARDETGLANYGYTF | TGCAGTGCTAGAGACGAAACAGGGTTAGCTAACTATGGCTACACCTTC
TRBJ2-7 | TRBD1 | many | TRBV20-1 | CSARDVDRGYEQYF | TGCAGTGCTAGAGATGTGGACAGGGGCTACGAGCAGTACTTC
TRBJ2-7 | TRBD1 | few | TRBV19 | CASSIVLGTGDEQYF | TGTGCCAGTAGTATAGTCCTTGGGACAGGGGACGAGCAGTACTTC
TRBJ2-1 | - | few | TRBV4-3 | CASSPENYNEQFF | TGCGCCAGCAGCCCAGAGAACTACAATGAGCAGTTCTTC
TRBJ1-1 | - | - | TRBV19 | CASVMGNTEAFF | TGTGCCAGTGTGATGGGGAACACTGAAGCTTTCTTT
TRBJ1-5 | - | - | TRBV19 | CASSMDSSNQPQHF | TGTGCCAGTAGTATGGACAGCAGCAATCAGCCCCAGCATTTT
TRBJ1-4 | - | many | TRBV12-3/TRBV12-4 | CASSFGGLNEKLFF | TGTGCCAGCAGTTTCGGGGGCCTTAATGAAAAACTGTTTTTT
TRBJ2-2 | - | - | TRBV6-2/TRBV6-3 | CASSQRVDTGELFF | TGTGCCAGCAGCCAAAGGGTAGATACCGGGGAGCTGTTTTTT
TRBJ2-3 | TRBD1 | few | TRBV27 | CASSLGTGLGTDTQYF | TGTGCCAGCAGTTTAGGGACAGGGCTTGGCACAGATACGCAGTATTTT
TRBJ2-2 | - | many | TRBV29-1 | CSVEPGSGELFF | TGCAGCGTTGAGCCAGGGTCCGGGGAGCTGTTTTTT
TRBJ1-4 | TRBD1 | many | TRBV12-3/TRBV12-4 | CGSGGSSSEKLFF | TGTGGTTCAGGGGGCAGCAGTAGTGAAAAACTGTTTTTT
TRBJ1-2 | - | - | TRBV20-1 | CSARDYETGGGYYGYTF | TGCAGTGCTAGAGATTACGAAACCGGGGGGGGGTACTATGGCTACACCTTC
TRBJ1-1 | - | - | TRBV12-3/TRBV12-4 | CTSSLYRAPNTEAFF | TGTACCAGCAGTCTATACCGGGCTCCGAACACTGAAGCTTTCTTT
TRBJ2-1 | TRBD1 | - | TRBV4-3 | CASSQNAGQVYNEQFF | TGCGCCAGCAGCCAGAATGCGGGACAGGTCTACAATGAGCAGTTCTTC
TRBJ2-4 | - | many | TRBV9 | CASNDDGIAKNIQYF | TGTGCCAGCAACGACGACGGGATTGCCAAAAACATTCAGTACTTC
TRBJ1-1 | TRBD1 | - | TRBV7-9 | CASSLALGQLTEAFF | TGTGCCAGCAGCTTAGCGTTGGGACAGTTAACTGAAGCTTTCTTT
TRBJ2-2 | - | - | TRBV19 | CASGLTGELFF | TGTGCCAGCGGACTAACCGGGGAGCTGTTTTTT
TRBJ2-1 | - | - | TRBV4-1 | CASSQESGVLSYNEQFF | TGCGCCAGCAGCCAAGAATCAGGGGTCCTCTCCTACAATGAGCAGTTCTTC
TRBJ2-1 | - | - | TRBV5-4 | CASSLGASEQFF | TGTGCCAGCAGCTTGGGGGCTTCTGAGCAGTTCTTC
TRBJ2-1 | - | few | TRBV7-3 | CASSPLPNYNEQFF | TGTGCCAGCAGCCCCCTCCCCAACTACAATGAGCAGTTCTTC
TRBJ2-3 | - | many | TRBV7-9 | CASSTSGRSTDTQYF | TGTGCCAGCAGCACCTCCGGGCGCAGCACAGATACGCAGTATTTT
TRBJ2-7 | TRBD1 | many | TRBV6-5 | CASSDRGEQYF | TGTGCCAGCAGCGACAGGGGCGAGCAGTACTTC
TRBJ2-1 | TRBD1 | - | TRBV27 | CASSLGGQGGEQFF | TGTGCCAGCAGTTTGGGGGGACAGGGGGGTGAGCAGTTCTTC
TRBJ1-1 | - | - | TRBV7-9 | CASSTTPLGTEAFF | TGTGCCAGCAGCACGACACCTCTTGGAACTGAAGCTTTCTTT
TRBJ2-7 | - | - | TRBV19 | CASSAGTRNYEQYF | TGTGCCAGTAGTGCAGGGACAAGAAACTACGAGCAGTACTTC
TRBJ1-4 | TRBD1 | few | TRBV7-9 | CASSPRDREDYEKLFF | TGTGCCAGCAGCCCCAGGGACAGGGAGGATTATGAAAAACTGTTTTTT
TRBJ1-2 | TRBD1 | - | TRBV19 | CASSTDRDRPISIYGYTF | TGTGCCAGTAGTACCGACAGGGACAGACCTATATCTATCTATGGCTACACCTTC
TRBJ1-4 | - | - | TRBV4-3 | CASSQGWDLGTNEKLFF | TGCGCCAGCAGCCAAGGTTGGGACCTGGGGACTAATGAAAAACTGTTTTTT
TRBJ2-4 | - | few | TRBV28 | CASSPRETQADF | TGTGCCAGCAGTCCGCGGGAAACACAGGCAGACTTC
TRBJ2-3 | - | once | TRBV11-2 | CASNPSRDTLPDTQYF | TGTGCCAGCAACCCTAGTAGGGACACACTCCCAGATACGCAGTATTTT
TRBJ2-1 | TRBD1 | - | TRBV6-2/TRBV6-3 | CASSQYARTGALNNEQFF | TGTGCCAGCAGCCAGTACGCCCGGACAGGGGCCCTGAACAATGAGCAGTTCTTC
TRBJ1-1 | - | - | TRBV6-5 | CASRKGFVEAFF | TGTGCCAGCAGAAAGGGGTTTGTTGAAGCTTTCTTT
TRBJ2-1 | - | - | TRBV7-9 | CASSWRGSNERFF | TGTGCCAGCAGCTGGCGGGGTTCTAATGAGCGGTTCTTC
TRBJ2-3 | - | many | TRBV2 | CASSGTPPGGRAGTDTQYF | TGTGCCAGCAGTGGGACCCCCCCCGGGGGGCGTGCGGGCACAGATACGCAGTATTTT
TRBJ2-1 | TRBD1 | many | TRBV30 | CAWSMAGGNEQFF | TGTGCCTGGAGTATGGCAGGGGGCAATGAGCAGTTCTTC
TRBJ1-1 | TRBD1 | few | TRBV7-6 | CASSPRDRGFTEAFF | TGTGCCAGCAGCCCGAGGGACAGGGGTTTTACTGAAGCTTTCTTT